This T cell receptor (beta chain) was sequenced for a study of T cell repertoires in cytomegalovirus infection. TCRdb analysed the reads with MiXCR anew, one entry per CDR3 protein. The sample records hundreds of thousands of distinct CDR3 sequences, 8% to 10% being singletons. CDR3 length: 13 amino acids. Trimming removed 4 bases at V and 0 bases at J, with 9 bases between. Germline loops: CDR1 DFQATT, CDR2 SNEGSKA (reference sequence). This clonotype was detected a few times. Input material: PBMCs. The chain recombines TRBV20-1 with TRBJ1-1, with D possibly TRBD1 on 5 matching bases. This TCR was sampled from a human donor in good health (CMV status not recorded). Some clones in this sample may be carry-over from other donors' samples. CDR3 DNA: TGCAGTGCTAACAAACAGGTGAACACTGAAGCTTTCTTT. Amino acids: CSANKQVNTEAFF.